This T cell receptor beta chain was sequenced for a study of cytomegalovirus exposure and HLA in healthy donors. 60 Vbeta and 13 Jbeta primers were used in PCR. Sequencing used immunoSEQ multiplex PCR; TCRdb keeps in-frame clones, though not all of them. The table shows about 190,000 clones, with more than 80% occurring only once. Sequenced material: PBMCs. This TCR derives from a woman aged 45 to 65 in good health and CMV-seropositive.

The CDR3 coding sequence is TGCGCCAGCAGCGCGGGATCAGGGGGCGGTGAGCAGTTCTTC. This gives the protein CASSAGSGGGEQFF. The rearrangement joins TRBV5-1 to TRBJ2-1; 8 nucleotides line up with TRBD1. The CDR3 consists of 14 residues. Per the germline V gene, CDR1 is SGHRS and CDR2 is YFSETQ. The V segment lost 4 bases and the J segment 9 bases; nucleotides outside the gene matches: 9. Full variable domain (rest looked up from reference TRBV5-1 and TRBJ2-1): KAGVTQTPRYLIKTRGQQVTLSCSPISGHRSVSWYQQTPGQGLQFLFEYFSETQRNKGNFPGRFSGRQFSNSRSEMNVSTLELGDSALYLCASSAGSGGGEQFFGPGTRLTVL.